The 2 T cell receptor beta chains below all came from one sample that was sequenced in a study of graft-versus-host responses after intestinal transplantation. Sequencing used immunoSEQ multiplex PCR; TCRdb keeps in-frame clones, though not all of them. The repertoire has 7,000 to 10,000 clones, roughly 29% of them found once; the top ten carry 4.5% to 6%. Responders that carried the CFSE label, some 200,000 of them, were plated with some 200,000 irradiated, violet-dye-labeled stimulator cells. The specimen comprised alloreactive CD8+ T cells from a mixed lymphocyte reaction culture, sampled before transplantation. Specified subset: CFSE-low proliferating T cells sorted from approximately 6-day pre-transplant mixed lymphocyte reaction (GvH or HvG direction). All receptors come from a human patient who was an organ donor for intestinal transplantation.

The chain recombines TRBV14 with TRBJ2-1, with 9 bases fitting TRBD2. Germline V lookup: CDR1 SGHDN, CDR2 FVKESK. V shed 1 base and J 7 bases; nucleotides not matched to a gene: 11. The CDR3 runs 17 residues. CDR3 loop: CASSQASGTHPFNEQFF. CDR3 nucleotides: TGTGCCAGCAGCCAAGCTAGCGGGACACATCCCTTTAATGAGCAGTTCTTC.

In this sample, this clone is medium-sized (0.01 to 0.1%). The CDR3 sequence: CATSTSGTLNTGELFF. The CDR3 DNA reads TGTGCCACCAGCACCTCCGGGACCCTTAACACCGGGGAGCTGTTTTTT. The V and J genes are TRBV15 and TRBJ2-2; D might be TRBD1 or TRBD2, each matching 5 bases. Germline CDR1 is LNHNV and CDR2 is YYDKDF (reference sequence). V lost 4 bases, J lost 2 bases, and 14 bases lay in between. CDR3 size: 16 residues.